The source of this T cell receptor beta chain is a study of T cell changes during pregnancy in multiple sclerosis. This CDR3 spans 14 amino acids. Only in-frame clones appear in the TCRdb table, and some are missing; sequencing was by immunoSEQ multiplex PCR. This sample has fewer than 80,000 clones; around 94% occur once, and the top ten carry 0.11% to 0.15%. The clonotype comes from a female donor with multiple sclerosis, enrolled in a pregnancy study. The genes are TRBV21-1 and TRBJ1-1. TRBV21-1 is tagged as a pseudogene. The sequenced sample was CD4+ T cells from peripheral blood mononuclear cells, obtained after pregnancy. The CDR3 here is CASSKGDDRGKAFF. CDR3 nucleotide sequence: TGTGCCAGCAGCAAAGGGGATGATCGGGGAAAAGCTTTCTTT.